Listed here are 9 T cell receptor beta chains from one sample, sequenced in a study of human T cells and chemical hapten exposure. Indicated time point: patch test 1, 2 weeks after DPC sensitization. The treatment here: therapeutic diphenylcyclopropenone sensitization with weekly scalp DPC. TCRdb passed the RACE reads through MiXCR, listing each CDR3 protein once. The sample contains under 150,000 distinct CDR3 sequences, 9% to 13% of which appear only once. The input for sequencing was whole blood, taken in connection with sensitization to the hapten diphenylcyclopropenone (DPC). The source is a woman aged 50 to 65 with alopecia areata. Some clones in this sample may be carry-over from other donors' samples.

This clonotype was counted only a few times. The genes are TRBV12-3 or TRBV12-4 and TRBJ2-6, with D possibly TRBD2 on 6 matching bases. The CDR3 consists of 15 residues. Trimming took 5 bases from V and 3 from J, leaving 11 bases between them. CDR3 residues: CASSRGGDGANVLTF. DNA for the CDR3: TGTGCCAGCAGTCGGGGCGGGGATGGGGCCAACGTCCTGACTTTC.

This clonotype has a handful of counts. The CDR3 here is CASSKGTAENEKLFF. The DNA for the CDR3 is TGTGCCAGCAGCAAAGGGACAGCGGAGAATGAAAAACTGTTTTTT. V and J are TRBV7-9 and TRBJ1-4; 7 bases line up with TRBD1. The CDR3 covers 15 residues. V shed 5 bases and J 5 bases; nucleotides not matched to a gene: 8. Germline assignment: CDR1 SEHNR and CDR2 FQNEAQ (reference sequence).

The gene calls are TRBV11-2 and TRBJ2-2; the match to TRBD1 covers 11 bases. The CDR3 is made up of 17 amino acids. CDR1 is SGHAT, CDR2 FQNNGV, per germline. With 4 bases clipped from V and 5 bases from J, the junction kept 9 bases outside the gene matches. CDR3 in DNA: TGTGCCAGCAGCTCCACGCCGGGACAGGGGGGAACCGGGGAGCTGTTTTTT. The encoded protein is CASSSTPGQGGTGELFF.

Many counts were recorded for this clonotype. CDR3 in DNA: TGTGCCAGCAGCCAAGAGGTCGGGCTAGATACGCAGTATTTT. Amino acid sequence: CASSQEVGLDTQYF. The rearrangement links TRBV3-1 to TRBJ2-3; D is unclear. The CDR3 is 14 residues long. The germline CDR1 and CDR2 sequences are LGHDT and YNNKEL (reference sequence). Trimming removed 0 bases from V and 5 bases from J, with 9 bases in between.

V is TRBV6-5 and J is TRBJ2-2, with D possibly matching TRBD2 (6 bases). Trimming left V 8 bases short and J 10 bases short, with 26 bases between. CDR3 length: 16 amino acids. From germline, CDR1 is MNHEY and CDR2 SVGAGI. The CDR3 reads CASRGGLMISSEELFF. CDR3 coding DNA: TGTGCCAGCCGAGGAGGGTTAATGATATCCTCTGAGGAGCTGTTTTTT.

This clonotype was found many times. The V and J genes are TRBV28 and TRBJ2-7, with 11 bases identical to TRBD1. This CDR3 has 15 amino acids. Germline V gene lookup returns CDR1 MDHEN and CDR2 SYDVKM. V lost 8 bases to trimming and J lost 2 bases; unmatched junction nucleotides: 8. CDR3 DNA: TGTGCCAGCCTCGGACAGGGGGCGAGCCCCTACGAGCAGTACTTC. Translation: CASLGQGASPYEQYF.

This clonotype was observed a few times. The CDR3 here is CASSSPNFQETQYF. CDR3 in DNA: TGTGCCAGCAGCTCCCCCAACTTCCAAGAGACCCAGTACTTC. The V gene is TRBV7-9, the J gene TRBJ2-5; no clear D. The CDR3 sequence is 14 residues long. Germline V gives CDR1 SEHNR, CDR2 FQNEAQ (reference sequence). Trimming took 4 bases from V and 1 from J, leaving 10 bases between them. The whole variable domain, filled in from reference TRBV7-9 and TRBJ2-5, reads DTGVSQNPRHKITKRGQNVTFRCDPISEHNRLYWYRQTLGQGPEFLTYFQNEAQLEKSRLLSDRFSAERPKGSFSTLEIQRTEQGDSAMYLCASSSPNFQETQYFGPGTRLLVL.

This clonotype has ten or more counts. The chain has TRBV28 and TRBJ2-7, with D unclear. The CDR3 totals 13 residues. Germline CDR1 is MDHEN and CDR2 is SYDVKM. V lost 5 bases to trimming and J lost 4 bases, with 12 bases between them. CDR3 protein: CASSKLQLYEQYF. Here the CDR3 DNA reads TGTGCCAGCAGTAAGTTACAACTATACGAGCAGTACTTC.

This clonotype was detected ten times or more. The J gene is TRBJ1-1, the V gene TRBV18; TRBD1 might be the D (5 bases). Germline values: CDR1 KGHSH, CDR2 LQKENI. V shed 2 bases and J shed 3 bases, with 13 bases lying between them. This CDR3 is built from 15 residues. Here the CDR3 reads CASSPGLGPYTEAFF. Here the CDR3 DNA reads TGTGCCAGCTCACCAGGGTTGGGGCCGTACACTGAAGCTTTCTTT.